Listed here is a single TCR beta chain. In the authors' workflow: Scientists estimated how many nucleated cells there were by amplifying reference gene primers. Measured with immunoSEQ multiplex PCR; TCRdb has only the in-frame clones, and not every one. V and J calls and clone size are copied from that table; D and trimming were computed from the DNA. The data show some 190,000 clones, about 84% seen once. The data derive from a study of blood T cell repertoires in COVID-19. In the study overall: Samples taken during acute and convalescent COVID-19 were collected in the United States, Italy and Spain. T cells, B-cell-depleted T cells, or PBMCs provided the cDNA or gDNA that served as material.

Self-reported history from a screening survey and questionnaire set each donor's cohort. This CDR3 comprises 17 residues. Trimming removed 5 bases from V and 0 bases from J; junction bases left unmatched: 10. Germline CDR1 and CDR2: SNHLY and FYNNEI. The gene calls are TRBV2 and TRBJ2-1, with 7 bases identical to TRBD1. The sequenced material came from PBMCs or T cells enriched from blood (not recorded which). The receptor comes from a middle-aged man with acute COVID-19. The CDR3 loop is CASSRTGSPISYNEQFF. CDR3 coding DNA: TGTGCCAGCAGTAGGACAGGTTCGCCCATCTCCTACAATGAGCAGTTCTTC.